The next 20 T cell receptor beta chains were all read from a single sample in a study of graft-versus-host responses after intestinal transplantation. Their antigen targets remain unknown. Measured with immunoSEQ multiplex PCR; TCRdb has only the in-frame clones, and not every one. The table has over 100,000 clones, 85% to 95% seen once. Sequencing was performed on unstimulated CD8+ T cells sorted from spleen or lymph node cells, taken before intestinal transplant. Source of these receptors: a human donor who received an intestinal transplant.

The genes are TRBV11-2 and TRBJ2-3; D might be TRBD1 (5 bases). This CDR3 has 15 amino acids. CDR1 SGHAT and CDR2 FQNNGV come from the germline V gene. Trimming removed 1 base at V and 2 bases at J, with 10 bases between. CDR3 nucleotide sequence: TGTGCCAGCAGCTTAGGGGCAGGGAACACAGATACGCAGTATTTT. It codes for CASSLGAGNTDTQYF.

The rearrangement joins TRBV9 to TRBJ2-3; D is perhaps TRBD1 (5 bases). Germline V gene data show CDR1 as SGDLS and CDR2 as YYNGEE. This CDR3 spans 14 amino acids. V was clipped by 3 bases and J by 2 bases, with 10 bases between them. DNA of the CDR3: TGTGCCAGCAGCGCCCTGACAGACACAGATACGCAGTATTTT. This sequence encodes CASSALTDTDTQYF.

The chain has TRBV28 and TRBJ1-5; 9 bases are shared with TRBD1. The CDR3 has 14 residues. The J segment lost 7 bases and the V segment lost 2 bases, leaving 3 bases of the junction unmatched. Germline CDR1 MDHEN, CDR2 SYDVKM. CDR3 sequence (DNA): TGTGCCAGCAGTTTAACAGGGGGCTGGCAGCCCCAGCATTTT. Translated, it gives CASSLTGGWQPQHF. The full variable domain, completed using reference TRBV28 and TRBJ1-5, is DVKVTQSSRYLVKRTGEKVFLECVQDMDHENMFWYRQDPGLGLRLIYFSYDVKMKEKGDIPEGYSVSREKKERFSLILESASTNQTSMYLCASSLTGGWQPQHFGDGTRLSIL.

The sample holds one count of this clone. The chain links TRBV5-1 to TRBJ1-4; D not certain. The CDR3 is 15 residues long. Deletions cut 4 bases from V and 4 bases from J, with 14 bases between. From germline, CDR1 is SGHRS and CDR2 YFSETQ. The CDR3 DNA reads as TGCGCCAGCAGCCGCCTTGGGGAAGGTAATGAAAAACTGTTTTTT. As protein: CASSRLGEGNEKLFF.

The chain is built from TRBV14 and TRBJ2-7; possible D gene TRBD2, 6 bases. V lost 4 bases and J lost 0, with 16 bases in between. The CDR3 contains 16 residues. Germline lookup yields CDR1 SGHDN and CDR2 FVKESK. This CDR3 is CASSLTSGFSSYEQYF. CDR3 sequence (DNA): TGTGCCAGCAGCCTTACGAGCGGGTTCAGCTCCTACGAGCAGTACTTC.

The chain carries TRBV2 and TRBJ2-3; 7 bases fit TRBD2. Germline loops: CDR1 SNHLY, CDR2 FYNNEI. The CDR3 length is 14 residues. V lost 7 bases to trimming and J lost 2 bases; unmatched junction nucleotides: 6. The CDR3 is CASKFAGVTDTQYF. The CDR3, as DNA: TGTGCCAGCAAGTTCGCGGGAGTCACAGATACGCAGTATTTT. Drawing the rest from reference TRBV2 and TRBJ2-3, the complete variable domain is EPEVTQTPSHQVTQMGQEVILRCVPISNHLYFYWYRQILGQKVEFLVSFYNNEISEKSEIFDDQFSVERPDGSNFTLKIRSTKLEDSAMYFCASKFAGVTDTQYFGPGTRLTVL.

The V and J genes are TRBV28 and TRBJ1-1, with D perhaps TRBD1 (6 bases). Germline-derived CDR1 and CDR2 are MDHEN and SYDVKM. The CDR3 totals 12 residues. V dropped 6 bases and J dropped 6 bases, with 11 bases sitting between them. CDR3 sequence (DNA): TGTGCCAGCAGCCCTGGGACACCTGAAGCTTTCTTT. Protein: CASSPGTPEAFF.

V is TRBV10-1 and J is TRBJ2-2; 8 bases match TRBD1. The CDR3 has 20 residues. V lost 0 bases and J lost 0; bases outside the gene matches: 12. Germline V lookup: CDR1 WNHNN, CDR2 SYGVQD (reference sequence). DNA for the CDR3: TGCGCCAGCAGTGAGTCAACCGGGACAGGACGATTTACGAACACCGGGGAGCTGTTTTTT. Protein sequence: CASSESTGTGRFTNTGELFF.

This clone has just one count. V usage is TRBV7-9 and J usage is TRBJ1-4, with TRBD1 as a possible D gene (5 bases). Germline V gene data show CDR1 as SEHNR and CDR2 as FQNEAQ (reference sequence). This CDR3 has 14 residues. Trimming shortened V by 7 bases and J by 0 bases, and 9 bases separated the two germline ends. The DNA for the CDR3 is TGTGCCAGCACTCAGACAGCAACTAATGAAAAACTGTTTTTT. This sequence encodes CASTQTATNEKLFF. The full variable domain, rest sourced from reference TRBV7-9 and TRBJ1-4, is DTGVSQNPRHKITKRGQNVTFRCDPISEHNRLYWYRQTLGQGPEFLTYFQNEAQLEKSRLLSDRFSAERPKGSFSTLEIQRTEQGDSAMYLCASTQTATNEKLFFGSGTQLSVL.

J is TRBJ2-5 and V is TRBV21-1; TRBD1 is taken as the D call from the table, unchecked against the DNA. TRBV21-1 is designated a pseudogene. This CDR3 is 15 amino acids long. CDR3 DNA: TGTGCCAGCAGCAATTGGGGACAGGGACAAGAGACCCAGTACTTC. Encoded protein: CASSNWGQGQETQYF.

The gene calls are TRBV5-6 and TRBJ2-1; D gene unclear. V was clipped by 4 bases and J by 0 bases, with 11 bases between them. This CDR3 comprises 15 residues. Germline V gene sequence: CDR1 SGHDT, CDR2 YYEEEE. The CDR3 coding sequence is TGTGCCAGCAGCCCGACCCCCTCCTCCTACAATGAGCAGTTCTTC. It codes for CASSPTPSSYNEQFF.

The chain links TRBV5-3 to TRBJ2-5; possible D gene TRBD2, 5 bases. TRBV5-3 carries the ORF label, with uncertain function. Deletions cut 3 bases from V and 3 bases from J, with 21 bases between. There are 17 residues in the CDR3. CDR3 coding DNA: TGTGCCAGAAGCTCTACCCTTTCCGGGAACAGAGAAGAGACCCAGTACTTC. Its protein product is CARSSTLSGNREETQYF.

The genes are TRBV19 and TRBJ2-3, with 9 bases identical to TRBD2. With 2 bases clipped from V and 2 bases from J, the junction kept 5 bases outside the gene matches. CDR3 length: 16 amino acids. The germline V gene encodes CDR1 LNHDA and CDR2 SQIVND (reference sequence). For the CDR3, the DNA is TGTGCCAGTAGTATACGTCTAGCGGGGACCACAGATACGCAGTATTTT. Protein sequence: CASSIRLAGTTDTQYF.

This chain connects TRBV7-6 to TRBJ2-2; D might be TRBD1 (5 bases). Trimming pared 4 bases from V and 7 bases from J, leaving 7 bases between. There are 12 residues in the CDR3. CDR1 is SGHVS and CDR2 is FNYEAQ in the germline V gene. The CDR3 here is CASSSRGGELFF. For the CDR3, the DNA is TGTGCCAGCAGCTCAAGGGGCGGGGAGCTGTTTTTT.

J is TRBJ2-7 and V is TRBV28, with 12 bases lining up with TRBD1. The germline CDR1 and CDR2 sequences are MDHEN and SYDVKM. The CDR3 is 16 residues long. Unmatched junction bases numbered 9, after V lost 6 bases and J lost 3 bases. The CDR3 coding sequence is TGTGCCAGCAGCCCGGGACAGGGGGCGTTGGTCTACGAGCAGTACTTC. It encodes CASSPGQGALVYEQYF.

This chain links TRBV2 with TRBJ1-2; D remains ambiguous. V lost 2 bases and J 3 bases, leaving 7 bases between the germline ends. Looked up from germline, CDR1 is SNHLY and CDR2 is FYNNEI. The CDR3 length is 13 residues. CDR3 nucleotides: TGTGCCAGCAGTGAATATGCATACTATGGCTACACCTTC. Amino acids: CASSEYAYYGYTF.

This sequence joins TRBV4-3 and TRBJ1-4; D call uncertain. V lost 4 bases and J 8 bases, leaving 17 bases between the germline ends. Germline assignment: CDR1 LGHNA and CDR2 YSLEER. The CDR3 totals 15 residues. CDR3 bases: TGCGCCAGCAGCCGGTTCGAGAGTTTCAAAGAAAAACTGTTTTTT. It encodes CASSRFESFKEKLFF.

The gene calls are TRBV7-9 and TRBJ1-2, with D perhaps matching TRBD1 (5 bases). V lost 4 bases and J 8 bases, leaving 14 bases between the germline ends. The germline gives CDR1 SEHNR, CDR2 FQNEAQ (reference sequence). The CDR3 runs 13 residues. The CDR3 protein is CASSSYRKEGYTF. For the CDR3, the DNA is TGTGCCAGCAGCTCCTACAGGAAGGAAGGCTACACCTTC.

The rearrangement links TRBV12-5 to TRBJ2-1; no clear D gene. Germline CDR1 reads LGHNT; CDR2 reads FRNRAP. The CDR3 sequence is 12 residues long. Trimming removed 1 base at V and 6 bases at J, with 4 bases between. CDR3 sequence reads: CASGLGGNEQFF. DNA of the CDR3: TGTGCTAGTGGTTTGGGTGGCAATGAGCAGTTCTTC.

V gene TRBV6-5 combines with J gene TRBJ2-7; the match to TRBD2 covers 11 bases. The ends lost 4 bases at V and 2 bases at J; junction bases unmatched: 1. Germline V gives CDR1 MNHEY, CDR2 SVGAGI. The CDR3 consists of 14 residues. CDR3 in amino acids: CASSFSGRAYEQYF. The CDR3 DNA reads TGTGCCAGCAGTTTTAGCGGGAGGGCCTACGAGCAGTACTTC.